The clone carrying this TCR beta chain was observed many times. A UMI-containing oligonucleotide was joined by 3' ligation to the TCR cDNA template. Adult healthy volunteers gave 2.5 ml peripheral blood for whole-blood RNA. Trimming removed 5 bases at V and 0 bases at J, with 11 bases between. The CDR3 is 15 amino acids. Germline CDR1 MDHEN, CDR2 SYDVKM. Four PCR rounds used nested alpha and beta constant region primers plus the SP2 primer. Reverse transcription of blood and skin TCR RNA was primed at alpha and beta constant regions. A single record per CDR3 protein comes from TCRdb applying MiXCR to the UMI-ligation and nested PCR reads. Among some 26,000 distinct CDR3 sequences listed, 5.2% were seen once. These data originate in a study of naive and memory T cell subsets.

The specimen sequenced was blood. This chain connects TRBV28 to TRBJ2-1; D may be TRBD1 (5 bases). The sequence came from an adult in good health. The CDR3 region has the DNA TGTGCCAGCAGTCTACAGGTTAGCTCCTACAATGAGCAGTTCTTC. As protein: CASSLQVSSYNEQFF.